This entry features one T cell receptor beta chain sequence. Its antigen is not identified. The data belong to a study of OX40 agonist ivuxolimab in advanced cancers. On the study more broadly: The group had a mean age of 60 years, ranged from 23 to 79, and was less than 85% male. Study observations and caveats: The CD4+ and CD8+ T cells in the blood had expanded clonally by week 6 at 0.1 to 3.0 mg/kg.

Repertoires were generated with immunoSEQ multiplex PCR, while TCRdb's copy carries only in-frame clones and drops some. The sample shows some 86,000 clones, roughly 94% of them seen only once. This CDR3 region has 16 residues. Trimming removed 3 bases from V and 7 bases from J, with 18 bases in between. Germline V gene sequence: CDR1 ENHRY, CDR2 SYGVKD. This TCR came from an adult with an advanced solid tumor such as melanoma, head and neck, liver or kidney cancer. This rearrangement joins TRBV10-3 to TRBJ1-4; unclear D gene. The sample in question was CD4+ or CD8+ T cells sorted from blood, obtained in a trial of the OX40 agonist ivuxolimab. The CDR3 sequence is CAISDFDPGLGEKLFF. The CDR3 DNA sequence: TGTGCCATCAGTGATTTCGACCCGGGGTTGGGTGAAAAACTGTTTTTT.